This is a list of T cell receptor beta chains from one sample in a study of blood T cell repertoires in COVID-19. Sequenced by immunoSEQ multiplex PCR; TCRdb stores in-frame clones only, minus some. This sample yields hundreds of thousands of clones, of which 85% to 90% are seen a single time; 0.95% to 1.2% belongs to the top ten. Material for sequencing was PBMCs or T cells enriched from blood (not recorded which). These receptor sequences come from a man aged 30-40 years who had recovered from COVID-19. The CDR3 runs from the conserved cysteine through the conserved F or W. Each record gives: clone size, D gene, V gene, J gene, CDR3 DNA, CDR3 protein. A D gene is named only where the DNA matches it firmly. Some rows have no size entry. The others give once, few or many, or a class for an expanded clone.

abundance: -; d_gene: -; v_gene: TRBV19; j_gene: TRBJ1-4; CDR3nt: TGTGCCAGTGCTAAGACAGAAACTAATGAAAAACTGTTTTTT; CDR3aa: CASAKTETNEKLFF
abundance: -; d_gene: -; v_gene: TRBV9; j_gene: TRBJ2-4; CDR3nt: TGTGCCAGCAGCGCCGAAACCAGCCCAGGGGAGTTTTCCAAAAACATTCAGTACTTC; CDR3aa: CASSAETSPGEFSKNIQYF
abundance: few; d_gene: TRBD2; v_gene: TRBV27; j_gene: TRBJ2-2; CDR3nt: TGTGCCAGCAGTTTCGAAGCGGGATATTTCGGGGAGCTGTTTTTT; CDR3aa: CASSFEAGYFGELFF
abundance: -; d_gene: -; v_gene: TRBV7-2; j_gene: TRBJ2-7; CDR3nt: TGTGCCAGCAGCTTAGTGGCAGGGCCTAGTCAAGAGCAGTACTTC; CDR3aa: CASSLVAGPSQEQYF
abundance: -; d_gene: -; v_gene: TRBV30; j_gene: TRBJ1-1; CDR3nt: TGTGCCTCACGTAGGAGCGGCTCTGGTGAAGCTTTCTTT; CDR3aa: CASRRSGSGEAFF
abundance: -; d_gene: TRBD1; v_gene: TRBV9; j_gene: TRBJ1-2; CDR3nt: TGTGCCAGCAGCGCTACGCCCCCCCTCGGGACAGGGTACTATGGCTACACCTTC; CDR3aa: CASSATPPLGTGYYGYTF
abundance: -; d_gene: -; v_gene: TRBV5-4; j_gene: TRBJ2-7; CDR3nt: TGTGCCAGCAGCTCTCAGCAGGGGCCCAGCGAGCAGTACTTC; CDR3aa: CASSSQQGPSEQYF
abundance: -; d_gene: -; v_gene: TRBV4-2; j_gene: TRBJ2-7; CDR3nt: TGTGCCAGCAGCCAAGCTGAGGGAGAGGGATACGAGCAGTACTTC; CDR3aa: CASSQAEGEGYEQYF
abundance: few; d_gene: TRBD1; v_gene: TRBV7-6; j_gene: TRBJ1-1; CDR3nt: TGTGCCAGCAGCTTAGGCTCCCGACAGGGGCCGAACACTGAAGCTTTCTTT; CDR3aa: CASSLGSRQGPNTEAFF
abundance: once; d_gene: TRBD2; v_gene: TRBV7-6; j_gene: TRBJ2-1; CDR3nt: TGTGCCAGCAGCCCCAGCCCGGGAGGTAGTTCCTACAATGAGCAGTTCTTC; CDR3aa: CASSPSPGGSSYNEQFF
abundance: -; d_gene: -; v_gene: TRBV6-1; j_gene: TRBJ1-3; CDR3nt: TGTGCCAGCAGTGAAAGGGCTGTGCAGGGCTACTCTGGAAACACCATATATTTT; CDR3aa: CASSERAVQGYSGNTIYF
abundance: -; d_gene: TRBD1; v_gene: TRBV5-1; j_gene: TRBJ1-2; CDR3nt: TGCGCCAGCAGTCCAAGACAGGGATGGGACTATGGCTACACCTTC; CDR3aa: CASSPRQGWDYGYTF
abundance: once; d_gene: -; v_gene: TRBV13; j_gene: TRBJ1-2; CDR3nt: TGTGCCAGCAGCTTAGGCGGCCAACCTCGGGATGGCTACACCTTC; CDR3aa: CASSLGGQPRDGYTF
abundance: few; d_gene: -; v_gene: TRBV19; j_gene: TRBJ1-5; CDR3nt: TGTGCCAGTAGCAAGACGGGGAGTAGCAATCAGCCCCAGCATTTT; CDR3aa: CASSKTGSSNQPQHF
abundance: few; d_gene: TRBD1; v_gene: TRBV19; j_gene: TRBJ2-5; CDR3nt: TGTGCCAGTAGTATGGGACAGGGGGGTGAGACCCAGTACTTC; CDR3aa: CASSMGQGGETQYF
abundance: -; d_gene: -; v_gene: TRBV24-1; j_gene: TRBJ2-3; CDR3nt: TGTGCCACCAGTGATAGGGGGGGGACTAACCCAGATACGCAGTATTTT; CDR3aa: CATSDRGGTNPDTQYF
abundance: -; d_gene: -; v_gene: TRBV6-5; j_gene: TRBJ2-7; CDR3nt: TGTGCCAGCAGTCCGACAGCGTCCTACGAGCAGTACTTC; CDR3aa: CASSPTASYEQYF
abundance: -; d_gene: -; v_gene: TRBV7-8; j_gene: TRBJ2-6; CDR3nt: TGTGCCAGCAGCTCCCGGACAGATAGCTCTGGGGCCAACGTCCTGACTTTC; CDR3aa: CASSSRTDSSGANVLTF
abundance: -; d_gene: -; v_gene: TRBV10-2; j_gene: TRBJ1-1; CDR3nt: TGCGCCAGCGGCCGAGGGGGTCGCGGTCCGAACACTGAAGCTTTCTTT; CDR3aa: CASGRGGRGPNTEAFF
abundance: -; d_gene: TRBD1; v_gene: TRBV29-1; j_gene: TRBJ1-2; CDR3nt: TGCAGCGCCGGGGTGGGGACAGACTCCTATGGCTACACCTTC; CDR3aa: CSAGVGTDSYGYTF
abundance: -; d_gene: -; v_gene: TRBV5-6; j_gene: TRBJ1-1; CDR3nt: TGTGCCAGCAGCTTCGGTGTCCTGGACACTGAAGCTTTCTTT; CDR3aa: CASSFGVLDTEAFF
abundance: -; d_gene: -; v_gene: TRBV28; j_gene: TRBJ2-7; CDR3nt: TGTGCCAGCAGGACCGGCAGGGGCTACGAGCAGTACTTC; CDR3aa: CASRTGRGYEQYF
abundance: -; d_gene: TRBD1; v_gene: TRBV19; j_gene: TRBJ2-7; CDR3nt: TGTGCCAGTAGTGGACAGGTCTACGAGCAGTACTTC; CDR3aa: CASSGQVYEQYF
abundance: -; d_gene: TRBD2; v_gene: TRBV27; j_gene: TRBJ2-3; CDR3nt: TGTGCCAGCCATTCCCGACTAGCGGGGGCCATGACAGATACGCAGTATTTT; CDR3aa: CASHSRLAGAMTDTQYF
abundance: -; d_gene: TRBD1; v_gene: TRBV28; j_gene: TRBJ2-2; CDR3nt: TGTGCCAGCAGTTCTAAGACAGGGGTGCACACCGGGGAGCTGTTTTTT; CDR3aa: CASSSKTGVHTGELFF
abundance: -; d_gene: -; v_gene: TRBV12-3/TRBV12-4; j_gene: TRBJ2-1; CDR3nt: TGTGCCAGCAGTTCAGTCTTGAATGAGCAGTTCTTC; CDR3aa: CASSSVLNEQFF
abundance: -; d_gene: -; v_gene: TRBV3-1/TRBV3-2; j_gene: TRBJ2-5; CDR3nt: TGTGCCAGCAGCCAAAGGTCAGGTGGGGAGACCCAGTACTTC; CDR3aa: CASSQRSGGETQYF
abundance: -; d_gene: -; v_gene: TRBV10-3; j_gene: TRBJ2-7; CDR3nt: TGTGCCATCAGGGCGGGAAGCTCCTACGAGCAGTACTTC; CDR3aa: CAIRAGSSYEQYF
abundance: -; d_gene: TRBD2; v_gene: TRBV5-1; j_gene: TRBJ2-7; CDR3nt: TGCGCCAGCAGCTTATCTGGCCTAGCGGGAAACGAGCAGTACTTC; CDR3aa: CASSLSGLAGNEQYF